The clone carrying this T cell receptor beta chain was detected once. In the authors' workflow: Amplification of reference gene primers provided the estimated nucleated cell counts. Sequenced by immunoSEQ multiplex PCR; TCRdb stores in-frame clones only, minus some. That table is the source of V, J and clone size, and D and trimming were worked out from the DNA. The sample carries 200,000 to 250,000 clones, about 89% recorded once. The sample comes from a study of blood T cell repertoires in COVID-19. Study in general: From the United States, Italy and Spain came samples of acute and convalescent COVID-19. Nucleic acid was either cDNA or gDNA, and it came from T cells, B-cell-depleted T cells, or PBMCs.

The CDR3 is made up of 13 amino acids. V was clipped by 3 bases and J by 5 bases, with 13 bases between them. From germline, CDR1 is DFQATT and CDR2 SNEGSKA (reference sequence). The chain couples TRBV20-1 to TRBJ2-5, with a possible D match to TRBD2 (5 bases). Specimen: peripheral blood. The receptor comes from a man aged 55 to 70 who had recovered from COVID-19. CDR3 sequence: CSASRDYIETQYF. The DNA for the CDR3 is TGCAGTGCTAGTCGAGACTACATCGAGACCCAGTACTTC.